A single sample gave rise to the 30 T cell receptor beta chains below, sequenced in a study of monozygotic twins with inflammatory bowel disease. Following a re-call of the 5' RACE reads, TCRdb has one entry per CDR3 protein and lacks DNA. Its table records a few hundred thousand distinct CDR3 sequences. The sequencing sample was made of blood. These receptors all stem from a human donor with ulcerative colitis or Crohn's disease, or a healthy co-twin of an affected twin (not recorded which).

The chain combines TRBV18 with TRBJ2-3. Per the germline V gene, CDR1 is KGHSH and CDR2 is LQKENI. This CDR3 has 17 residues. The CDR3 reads CASSPNRRDHSTDTQYF.

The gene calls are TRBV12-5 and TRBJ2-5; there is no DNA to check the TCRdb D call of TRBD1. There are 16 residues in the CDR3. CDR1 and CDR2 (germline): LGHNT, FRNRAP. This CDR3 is CASGPWWPREQETQYF.

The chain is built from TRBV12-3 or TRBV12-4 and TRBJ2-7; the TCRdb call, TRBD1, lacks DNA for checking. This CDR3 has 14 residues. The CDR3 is CASNRQGSSYEQYF.

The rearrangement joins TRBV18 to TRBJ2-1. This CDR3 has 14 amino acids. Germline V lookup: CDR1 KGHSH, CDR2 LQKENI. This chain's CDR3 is CASSPQGGYNEQFF.

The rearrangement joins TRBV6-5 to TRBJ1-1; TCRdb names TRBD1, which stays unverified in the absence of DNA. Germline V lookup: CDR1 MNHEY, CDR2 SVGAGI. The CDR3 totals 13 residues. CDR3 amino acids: CASSRGTEAKAFF.

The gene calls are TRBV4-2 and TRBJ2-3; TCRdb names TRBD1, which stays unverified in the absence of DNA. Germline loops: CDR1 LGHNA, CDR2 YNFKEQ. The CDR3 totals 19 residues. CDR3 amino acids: CASSQGTLLGTGGTDTQYF.

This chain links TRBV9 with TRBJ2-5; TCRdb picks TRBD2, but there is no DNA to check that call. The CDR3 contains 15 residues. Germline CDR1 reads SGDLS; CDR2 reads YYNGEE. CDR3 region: CASSVGRVTRETQYF.

CDR3 amino acids: CSALRTHQETQYF. The genes are TRBV20-1 and TRBJ2-5. The CDR3 sequence is 13 residues long. Germline assignment: CDR1 DFQATT and CDR2 SNEGSKA (reference sequence).

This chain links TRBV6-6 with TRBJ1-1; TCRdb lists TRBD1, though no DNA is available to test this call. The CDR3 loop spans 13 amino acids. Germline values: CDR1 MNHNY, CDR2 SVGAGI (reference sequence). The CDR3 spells CASTPRENTEAFF.

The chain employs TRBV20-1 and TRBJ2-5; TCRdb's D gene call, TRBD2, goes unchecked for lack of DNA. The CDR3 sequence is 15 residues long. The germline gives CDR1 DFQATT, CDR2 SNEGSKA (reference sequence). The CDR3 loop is CSAPDRQGVRETQYF.

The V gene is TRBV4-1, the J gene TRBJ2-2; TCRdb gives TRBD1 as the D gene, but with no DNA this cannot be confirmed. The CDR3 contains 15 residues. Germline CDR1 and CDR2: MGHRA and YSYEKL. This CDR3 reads CASSLRGQGEGELFF.

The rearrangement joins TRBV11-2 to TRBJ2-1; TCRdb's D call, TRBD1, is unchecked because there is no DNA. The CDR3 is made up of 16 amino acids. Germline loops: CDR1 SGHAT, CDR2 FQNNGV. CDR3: CASSLRGPVPWGEQFF.

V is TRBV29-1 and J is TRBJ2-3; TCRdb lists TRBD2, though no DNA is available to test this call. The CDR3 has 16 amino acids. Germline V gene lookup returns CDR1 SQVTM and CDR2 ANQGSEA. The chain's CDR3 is CSVEGNLRGGTDTQYF.

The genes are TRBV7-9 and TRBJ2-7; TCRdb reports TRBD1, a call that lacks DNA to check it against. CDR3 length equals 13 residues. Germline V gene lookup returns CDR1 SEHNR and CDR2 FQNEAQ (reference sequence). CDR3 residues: CASSRPLSYEQYF.

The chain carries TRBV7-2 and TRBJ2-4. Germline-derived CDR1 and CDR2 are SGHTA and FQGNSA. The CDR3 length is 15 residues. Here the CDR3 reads CASSLSSVTKNIQYF.

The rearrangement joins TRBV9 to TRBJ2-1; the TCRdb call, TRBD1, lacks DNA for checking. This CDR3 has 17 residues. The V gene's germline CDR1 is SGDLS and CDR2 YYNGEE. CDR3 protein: CASSVEYRDSAGNEQFF.

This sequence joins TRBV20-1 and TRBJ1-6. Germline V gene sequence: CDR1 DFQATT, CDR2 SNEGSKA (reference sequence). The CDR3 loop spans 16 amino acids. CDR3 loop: CSASGRDPQHNSPLHF.

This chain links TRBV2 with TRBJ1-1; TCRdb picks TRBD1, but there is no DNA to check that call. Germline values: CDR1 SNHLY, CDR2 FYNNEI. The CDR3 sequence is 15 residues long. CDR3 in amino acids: CASRPGGQTNTEAFF. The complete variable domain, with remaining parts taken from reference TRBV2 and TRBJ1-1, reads EPEVTQTPSHQVTQMGQEVILRCVPISNHLYFYWYRQILGQKVEFLVSFYNNEISEKSEIFDDQFSVERPDGSNFTLKIRSTKLEDSAMYFCASRPGGQTNTEAFFGQGTRLTVV.

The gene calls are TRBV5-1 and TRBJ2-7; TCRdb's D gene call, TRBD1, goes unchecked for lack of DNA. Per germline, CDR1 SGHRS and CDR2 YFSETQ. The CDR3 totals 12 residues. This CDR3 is CASSLGQGEQYF.

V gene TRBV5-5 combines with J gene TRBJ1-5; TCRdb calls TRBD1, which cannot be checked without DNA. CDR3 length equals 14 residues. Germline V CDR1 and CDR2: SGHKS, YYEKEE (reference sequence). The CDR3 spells CASSQTGIDQPQHF.

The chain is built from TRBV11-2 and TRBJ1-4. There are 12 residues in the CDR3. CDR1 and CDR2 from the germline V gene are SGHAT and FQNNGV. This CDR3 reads CASSYGGEKLFF.

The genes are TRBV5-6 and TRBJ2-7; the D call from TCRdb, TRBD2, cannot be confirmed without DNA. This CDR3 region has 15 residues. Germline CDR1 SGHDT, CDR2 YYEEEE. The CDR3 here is CASSLVGGGAYEQYF.

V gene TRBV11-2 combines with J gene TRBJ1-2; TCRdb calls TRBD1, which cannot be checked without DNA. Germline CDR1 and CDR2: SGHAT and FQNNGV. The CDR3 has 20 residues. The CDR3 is CASSLDRITDTGAIDYGYTF.

The CDR3 reads CSVVGYLNTEAFF. The V gene is TRBV29-1, the J gene TRBJ1-1. There are 13 residues in the CDR3. The germline V gene encodes CDR1 SQVTM and CDR2 ANQGSEA.

The CDR3 region is CASSPGDRPNTGELFF. The V and J genes are TRBV5-1 and TRBJ2-2; TCRdb outputs TRBD1, but without DNA this stays unchecked. The germline CDR1 and CDR2 sequences are SGHRS and YFSETQ. The CDR3 contains 16 residues. Looking up the rest from reference TRBV5-1 and TRBJ2-2 gives the full variable domain: KAGVTQTPRYLIKTRGQQVTLSCSPISGHRSVSWYQQTPGQGLQFLFEYFSETQRNKGNFPGRFSGRQFSNSRSEMNVSTLELGDSALYLCASSPGDRPNTGELFFGEGSRLTVL.

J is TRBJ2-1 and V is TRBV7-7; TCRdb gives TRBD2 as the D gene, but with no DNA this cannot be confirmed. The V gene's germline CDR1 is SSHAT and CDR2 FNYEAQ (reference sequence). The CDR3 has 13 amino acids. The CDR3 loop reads CASTLRVGGEQFF.

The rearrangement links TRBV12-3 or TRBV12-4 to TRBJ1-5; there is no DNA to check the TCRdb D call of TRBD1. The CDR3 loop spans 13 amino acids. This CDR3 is CASSSGREQPQHF.

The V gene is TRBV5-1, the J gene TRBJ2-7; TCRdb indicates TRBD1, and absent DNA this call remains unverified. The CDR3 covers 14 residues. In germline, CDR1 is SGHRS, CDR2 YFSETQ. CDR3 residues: CASSLLRGPYEQYF. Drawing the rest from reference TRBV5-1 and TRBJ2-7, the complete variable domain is KAGVTQTPRYLIKTRGQQVTLSCSPISGHRSVSWYQQTPGQGLQFLFEYFSETQRNKGNFPGRFSGRQFSNSRSEMNVSTLELGDSALYLCASSLLRGPYEQYFGPGTRLTVT.

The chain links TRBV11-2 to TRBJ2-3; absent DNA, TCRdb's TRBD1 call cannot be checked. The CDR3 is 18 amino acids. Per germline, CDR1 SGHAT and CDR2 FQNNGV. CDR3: CASSYRDRVRPGADTQYF.

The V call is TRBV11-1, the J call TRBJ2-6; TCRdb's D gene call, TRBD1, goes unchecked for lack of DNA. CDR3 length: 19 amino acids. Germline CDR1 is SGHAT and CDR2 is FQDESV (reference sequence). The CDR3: CASSMGGGQISSGANVLTF.